Below, 17 T cell receptor beta chains from the same sample are listed, as sequenced in a study of T cell responses to AZD1222 COVID-19 vaccine. This table comes from immunoSEQ multiplex PCR, and its TCRdb copy is limited to in-frame clones, with some not included. The table shows 120,000 to 150,000 clones, with just over 90% occurring only once. Sequences were derived from peripheral blood, sampled on day 0 of AZD1222 vaccination. The receptors come from an adult in good health.

The chain is built from TRBV20-1 and TRBJ1-1; D unresolved. V was trimmed by 4 bases and J by 7 bases, leaving 10 bases between them. The germline CDR1 and CDR2 sequences are DFQATT and SNEGSKA (reference sequence). This CDR3 comprises 11 residues. The CDR3 loop is CSATSRGEAFF. The CDR3 region has the DNA TGCAGTGCTACCTCTCGGGGTGAAGCTTTCTTT.

The chain joins TRBV19 to TRBJ1-1; 7 bases match TRBD1. CDR1 LNHDA and CDR2 SQIVND come from the germline V gene (reference sequence). The CDR3 has 14 amino acids. V lost 8 bases, J lost 0 bases, and 6 bases stayed unmatched. The CDR3 spells CASRRGQLNTEAFF. The CDR3 nucleotides are TGTGCCAGTCGGAGGGGGCAGCTGAACACTGAAGCTTTCTTT.

This chain joins TRBV27 and TRBJ1-1; D ambiguous. The CDR3 has 12 residues. Germline CDR1 reads MNHEY; CDR2 reads SMNVEV (reference sequence). Trimming removed 7 bases at V and 5 bases at J, with 11 bases between. The CDR3 bases are TGTGCCAGCAAGGGCAGTTTTACTGAAGCTTTCTTT. As protein: CASKGSFTEAFF.

This chain joins TRBV7-9 and TRBJ2-1, with 7 nucleotides matching TRBD2. Germline CDR1 reads SEHNR; CDR2 reads FQNEAQ (reference sequence). The CDR3 runs to 16 residues. Unmatched junction bases numbered 15, after V lost 8 bases and J lost 5 bases. The CDR3 nucleotides read TGTGCCAGCCCCCTCCGGGCCGGGGGGAATCACAATGAGCAGTTCTTC. It specifies CASPLRAGGNHNEQFF. Using reference TRBV7-9 and TRBJ2-1 for the parts outside the CDR3, the full variable domain is DTGVSQNPRHKITKRGQNVTFRCDPISEHNRLYWYRQTLGQGPEFLTYFQNEAQLEKSRLLSDRFSAERPKGSFSTLEIQRTEQGDSAMYLCASPLRAGGNHNEQFFGPGTRLTVL.

This clone has only one observation. The V call is TRBV10-1, the J call TRBJ1-2; D perhaps matches TRBD1 (5 bases). Germline lookup yields CDR1 WNHNN and CDR2 SYGVQD (reference sequence). The V end was cut by 8 bases, the J end by 8 bases, with 18 bases between. The CDR3 runs 13 residues. CDR3 protein: CASQSLGQGGYTF. Written as DNA, the CDR3 is TGCGCCAGCCAATCATTGGGGCAGGGAGGCTACACCTTC.

The V and J genes are TRBV6-5 and TRBJ2-3; 8 nucleotides line up with TRBD1. Trimming took 7 bases from V and 0 from J; bases not matched to a gene: 6. CDR1 is MNHEY and CDR2 is SVGAGI in the germline V gene. The CDR3 spans 15 residues. In nucleotides, the CDR3 is TGTGCCAGCATCTCGCGGGACAGGAGCACAGATACGCAGTATTTT. It codes for CASISRDRSTDTQYF.

This clone appeared once. The chain couples TRBV6-6 to TRBJ1-3; TRBD1 matches 7 bases. Germline values: CDR1 MNHNY, CDR2 SVGAGI (reference sequence). V trimming: 4 bases; J trimming: 0 bases; junction bases outside the gene matches: 6. This CDR3 has 16 residues. The CDR3, as DNA: TGTGCCAGCAGTTTAACAGGGGCGAACTCTGGAAACACCATATATTTT. Translation gives CASSLTGANSGNTIYF.

The CDR3 nucleotides read TGCGCCAGCAGCTTTACGACAGGGGAAGAGACCCAGTACTTC. This gives the protein CASSFTTGEETQYF. The rearrangement links TRBV5-1 to TRBJ2-5; 8 bases line up with TRBD1. This CDR3 region has 14 residues. Trimming cost V 2 bases and J 3 bases; bases outside gene matches: 3. The germline CDR1 and CDR2 sequences are SGHRS and YFSETQ.

The rearrangement links TRBV6-2 or TRBV6-3 to TRBJ1-5; D unresolved. Germline CDR1 reads MNHEY; CDR2 reads SVGEGT. This CDR3 is 15 amino acids long. Trimming cost V 1 base and J 0 bases, with 7 bases left between them. CDR3 DNA sequence: TGTGCCAGCAGTTACTTTGGGAATAGCAATCAGCCCCAGCATTTT. It codes for CASSYFGNSNQPQHF.

The CDR3 spells CASSTRTGSYEQYF. The CDR3 DNA sequence: TGTGCCAGCAGTACTCGGACAGGGTCCTACGAGCAGTACTTC. This chain uses TRBV27 with TRBJ2-7; 8 nucleotides match TRBD1. This CDR3 contains 14 residues. J lost 1 base, V lost 5 bases, and 4 bases had no gene match. Germline loops: CDR1 MNHEY, CDR2 SMNVEV (reference sequence).

The rearrangement uses TRBV6-5 and TRBJ2-3, with D maybe TRBD1 (6 bases). CDR3 length equals 14 residues. Germline CDR1 reads MNHEY; CDR2 reads SVGAGI. V was cut by 5 bases and J by 3 bases, with 12 bases left in between. The CDR3 DNA sequence: TGTGCCAGCAGTCCCAGACAGGCGACAGATACGCAGTATTTT. It codes for CASSPRQATDTQYF.

With respect to this clone: The junction differs from germline at one of its ends, possibly a read error. The chain has TRBV20-1 and TRBJ2-1, with a possible D match to TRBD2 (5 bases). This CDR3 contains 10 residues. Germline loops: CDR1 DFQATT, CDR2 SNEGSKA (reference sequence). DNA for the CDR3: TGCAGTGCTAGAGGGCCCCCCGGGGTCTTC. Protein: CSARGPPGVF.

The chain carries TRBV11-2 and TRBJ2-5, with 7 bases that match TRBD2. V gave up 0 bases and J gave up 9 bases; unmatched junction bases: 4. CDR1 is SGHAT and CDR2 is FQNNGV in the germline V gene. This CDR3 region has 13 residues. CDR3 in DNA: TGTGCCAGCAGCTTAGATCCTCTAGCGGCCCAGTACTTC. Translated: CASSLDPLAAQYF. Drawing the rest from reference TRBV11-2 and TRBJ2-5, the complete variable domain is EAGVAQSPRYKIIEKRQSVAFWCNPISGHATLYWYQQILGQGPKLLIQFQNNGVVDDSQLPKDRFSAERLKGVDSTLKIQPAKLEDSAVYLCASSLDPLAAQYFGPGTRLLVL.

About this clone itself: One junction end disagrees with the germline gene, perhaps due to a read error. The CDR3, as DNA: TGTGCCAGCACCTTAACCGGGACAGCCGAAAAATCAGAACTGTTTTTT. Its protein is CASTLTGTAEKSELFF. The rearrangement uses TRBV7-3 and TRBJ1-4; 7 bases line up with TRBD1. Germline CDR1 reads SGHTA; CDR2 reads FQGTGA. The CDR3 length is 16 residues.

The chain couples TRBV19 to TRBJ1-2; maybe TRBD1 (6 bases). The CDR3 is made up of 15 amino acids. Germline loops: CDR1 LNHDA, CDR2 SQIVND (reference sequence). V gave up 5 bases and J gave up 0 bases, with 13 bases separating them. CDR3 sequence reads: CASSPWGHSNYGYTF. The CDR3 region has the DNA TGTGCCAGTAGTCCTTGGGGGCACTCTAACTATGGCTACACCTTC.

CDR3 region: CATSDPRTGGNEQFF. CDR3 nucleotides: TGTGCCACCAGTGATCCCCGGACAGGGGGCAATGAGCAGTTCTTC. V and J are TRBV24-1 and TRBJ2-1, with 10 bases lining up with TRBD1. This CDR3 contains 15 residues. Germline-derived CDR1 and CDR2 are KGHDR and SFDVKD. V lost 3 bases and J lost 6; bases outside the gene matches: 4.

V usage is TRBV12-3 or TRBV12-4 and J usage is TRBJ1-3, with D unresolved. The CDR3 covers 13 residues. V lost 6 bases to trimming and J lost 1 base, with 7 bases between them. CDR3 protein: CASSKASGNTIYF. The CDR3 nucleotides read TGTGCCAGCAGCAAAGCTTCTGGAAACACCATATATTTT.